Presented here are 26 T cell receptor beta chains from one specimen sequenced in a study of tumor-infiltrating lymphocytes in primary liver carcinoma. Starting from 500 ng of total RNA, TCR beta cDNA was produced with a primer in the constant region. Three nested multiplex PCR rounds, a slightly modified ARM-PCR, produced the libraries for TCR beta. Running 10 cycles apiece, the first two PCR rounds relied on TRBV1-TRBV30 forward primers together with a C-beta reverse primer. MiXCR, applied by TCRdb to the multiplex PCR reads, yields one record per CDR3 protein. The table has about 310,000 distinct CDR3 sequences, almost 60% seen once. The blood RNA (from unsorted whole blood) was obtained, and germline DNA was also extracted. Material for sequencing was peripheral blood. The origin of the receptors is a young woman with primary liver carcinoma and hepatitis B virus infection.

V gene TRBV11-1 combines with J gene TRBJ2-3, with 7 nucleotides matching TRBD1. V lost 9 bases to trimming and J lost 2 bases; unmatched junction nucleotides: 14. The CDR3 is 16 residues long. Looked up from germline, CDR1 is SGHAT and CDR2 is FQDESV (reference sequence). The CDR3 loop reads CASSTGTARVTDTQYF. In nucleotides, the CDR3 is TGTGCCAGTAGCACCGGGACAGCCAGGGTCACAGATACGCAGTATTTT.

This clonotype came up once. The rearrangement joins TRBV2 to TRBJ1-3, with 12 bases fitting TRBD1. The J segment lost 4 bases and the V segment lost 6 bases, leaving 4 bases of the junction unmatched. The CDR3 runs to 15 residues. CDR1 is SNHLY, CDR2 FYNNEI, per germline. The CDR3 sequence: CASRGQGARGNTIYF. The CDR3 DNA sequence: TGTGCCAGCAGGGGACAGGGGGCAAGAGGAAACACCATATATTTT.

Concerning this clonotype itself: A much larger clone lies one base from this, so it may be a read error. The V gene is TRBV6-2 or TRBV6-3, the J gene TRBJ2-7; D is possibly TRBD1 (6 bases). Per germline, CDR1 MNHEY and CDR2 SVGEGT. V was pared by 1 base and J by 5 bases, with 15 bases between. The length of the CDR3 is 15 residues. CDR3 DNA: TGTGCCAGCAGTTACTACCGGGACAACAGGGACGAGCAGTACTTC. This gives the protein CASSYYRDNRDEQYF.

This clonotype was seen just once. The chain uses TRBV29-1 and TRBJ2-5; perhaps D is TRBD1 or TRBD2 (5 bases each). There are 13 residues in the CDR3. V lost 3 bases and J lost 0, with 8 bases in between. CDR1 is SQVTM and CDR2 is ANQGSEA in the germline V gene. CDR3: CSVDGANQETQYF. The CDR3 DNA reads TGCAGCGTTGACGGGGCCAACCAAGAGACCCAGTACTTC.

The chain links TRBV11-3 to TRBJ1-2; D unresolved. V lost 5 bases, J lost 6 bases, and 19 bases lay in between. Per the germline V gene, CDR1 is SGHNT and CDR2 is YENEEA. The CDR3 covers 15 residues. CDR3 DNA: TGTGCCAGCAGCCCTCATACTGGGAGGGTACATGGCTACACCTTC. Translating gives CASSPHTGRVHGYTF.

This clonotype was counted many times. The rearrangement joins TRBV4-2 to TRBJ2-2; unclear D gene. Trimming removed 4 bases at V and 0 bases at J, with 6 bases between. CDR1 is LGHNA, CDR2 YNFKEQ, per germline. The CDR3 extends over 14 amino acids. The CDR3: CASSPRANTGELFF. The CDR3 DNA sequence: TGTGCCAGCAGCCCCCGAGCGAACACCGGGGAGCTGTTTTTT.

Here the CDR3 DNA reads TGTGCCAGCAGTTCCCACACAGGGGGCACAGATACGCAGTATTTT. This gives the protein CASSSHTGGTDTQYF. The chain recombines TRBV6-6 with TRBJ2-3; TRBD1 aligns across 7 bases. The CDR3 is made up of 15 amino acids. Germline CDR1 reads MNHNY; CDR2 reads SVGAGI (reference sequence). Losses at the gene ends were 4 bases for V and 1 base for J; bases not matched to a gene: 5.

This clonotype was seen a single time. CDR3 nucleotides: TGTGCCAGCAGCTTAGGGGGGGGGTTGAGTTACACCTTC. Its translation: CASSLGGGLSYTF. This chain connects TRBV11-2 to TRBJ1-2, with D possibly TRBD1 on 5 matching bases. Germline CDR1 is SGHAT and CDR2 is FQNNGV. This CDR3 comprises 13 residues. With 1 base removed from V and 11 bases from J, the gap between germline ends came to 14 bases.

This chain connects TRBV6-2 or TRBV6-3 to TRBJ1-2, with D hard to call. The germline V and J ends were trimmed by 7 bases and 2 bases, with 20 bases remaining between them. Germline V lookup: CDR1 MNHEY, CDR2 SVGEGT. The CDR3 length is 16 residues. CDR3 bases: TGTGCCAGCACTTCACCACCGGGAGCCTTAAACTATGGCTACACCTTC. This gives the protein CASTSPPGALNYGYTF.

The rearrangement uses TRBV13 and TRBJ2-1; 11 bases line up with TRBD2. The J segment lost 6 bases and the V segment lost 5 bases, leaving 9 bases of the junction unmatched. Germline V gene data show CDR1 as PRHDT and CDR2 as FYEKMQ (reference sequence). The length of the CDR3 is 16 residues. CDR3 nucleotide sequence: TGTGCCAGCAGCACCGGGACTAGCGGTGCATCCAATGAGCAGTTCTTC. Encoded protein: CASSTGTSGASNEQFF.

A remark on this clonotype: At one boundary the junction diverges from the germline segment, which might be a read error. This chain connects TRBV11-3 to TRBJ2-1; D may be TRBD2 (7 bases). The CDR3 is made up of 17 amino acids. Germline CDR1 and CDR2: SGHNT and YENEEA. CDR3: CVSSPTAGGGALGEQFF. For the CDR3, the DNA is TGTGTCAGCAGCCCTACCGCCGGTGGGGGGGCCTTAGGTGAGCAGTTCTTC. The whole variable domain, remainder taken from reference TRBV11-3 and TRBJ2-1, is EAGVVQSPRYKIIEKKQPVAFWCNPISGHNTLYWYLQNLGQGPELLIRYENEEAVDDSQLPKDRFSAERLKGVDSTLKIQPAELGDSAVYLCVSSPTAGGGALGEQFFGPGTRLTVL.

In this sample, this clonotype turned up a few times. The rearrangement joins TRBV7-9 to TRBJ2-1; D is possibly TRBD1 (6 bases). The CDR3 totals 14 residues. Trimming pared 3 bases from V and 7 bases from J, leaving 13 bases between. Germline V gives CDR1 SEHNR, CDR2 FQNEAQ (reference sequence). CDR3 sequence: CASSLDSGANEQFF. The CDR3 region has the DNA TGTGCCAGCAGCTTGGATTCAGGGGCTAATGAGCAGTTCTTC.

Concerning this clonotype itself: Being one base from a much bigger clone, this may be a read error. This chain uses TRBV12-3 or TRBV12-4 with TRBJ2-3; no clear D gene. V lost 6 bases to trimming and J lost 7 bases, with 11 bases between them. The CDR3 consists of 12 residues. The CDR3 DNA reads TGTGCCAGCAGACTCGGACCTTATACGCAGTATTTT. This gives the protein CASRLGPYTQYF.

The chain is built from TRBV11-2 and TRBJ1-4; weak D call: TRBD1 (5 bases). V was pared by 6 bases and J by 7 bases, with 18 bases between. The CDR3 loop spans 15 amino acids. Germline loops: CDR1 SGHAT, CDR2 FQNNGV. The CDR3 bases are TGTGCCAGCAGTTCGCTAGGGGTTGCTGGTGAAAAACTGTTTTTT. This codes for CASSSLGVAGEKLFF. The complete variable domain, with remaining parts taken from reference TRBV11-2 and TRBJ1-4, reads EAGVAQSPRYKIIEKRQSVAFWCNPISGHATLYWYQQILGQGPKLLIQFQNNGVVDDSQLPKDRFSAERLKGVDSTLKIQPAKLEDSAVYLCASSSLGVAGEKLFFGSGTQLSVL.

J is TRBJ1-2 and V is TRBV13; 8 bases align to TRBD1. Germline CDR1 is PRHDT and CDR2 is FYEKMQ (reference sequence). The length of the CDR3 is 15 residues. The trim removed 6 bases at V and 2 bases at J, leaving 8 bases unmatched. The CDR3 DNA sequence: TGTGCCAGCAGGACCCAGGACAGGGTCAACTATGGCTACACCTTC. Protein sequence: CASRTQDRVNYGYTF.

A word on this clonotype: A much larger clone lies one base from this, so it may be a read error. The CDR3 protein is CSVVPDTGANVPTF. CDR3 bases: TGCAGCGTTGTACCAGATACTGGGGCCAACGTCCCGACTTTC. The chain carries TRBV29-1 and TRBJ2-6; weak D call: TRBD1 (5 bases). Germline CDR1 and CDR2: SQVTM and ANQGSEA. The CDR3 totals 14 residues.

The chain employs TRBV4-3 and TRBJ2-1; possibly TRBD2 for D (6 bases). The germline CDR1 and CDR2 sequences are LGHNA and YSLEER. The length of the CDR3 is 15 residues. Deletions cut 4 bases from V and 3 bases from J, with 13 bases between. CDR3 coding DNA: TGCGCCAGCAGCCTACAGCGGGCGGGCTACAATGAGCAGTTCTTC. The encoded protein is CASSLQRAGYNEQFF.

Ten or more counts support this clonotype. The V and J genes are TRBV12-3 or TRBV12-4 and TRBJ2-7, with 11 positions matching TRBD1. Unmatched junction bases numbered 4, after V lost 5 bases and J lost 4 bases. The CDR3 is 14 residues long. This CDR3 is CASSVDRGLYEQYF. The CDR3, as DNA: TGTGCCAGCAGTGTGGACAGGGGGCTATACGAGCAGTACTTC.

This sequence joins TRBV28 and TRBJ2-2, with a weak D call TRBD1 (6 bases). From germline, CDR1 is MDHEN and CDR2 SYDVKM. This CDR3 has 15 residues. Trimming pared 5 bases from V and 1 base from J, leaving 11 bases between. In DNA form, the CDR3 reads TGTGCCAGCAGTCCGGGACACGAGAACACCGGGGAGCTGTTTTTT. It codes for CASSPGHENTGELFF.

To note about this clonotype: Its ends do not fully match the called genes, so a read error is possible. The V call is TRBV11-2, the J call TRBJ2-2, with 7 nucleotides matching TRBD2. Germline values: CDR1 SGHAT, CDR2 FQNNGV. This CDR3 region has 17 residues. The CDR3 region is CASSPPQGGVNTGELLF. CDR3 sequence (DNA): TGTGCCAGCAGCCCCCCCCAGGGAGGGGTTAACACCGGGGAGCTGTTATTT.

Concerning this clonotype: Sequence at one end of the junction differs from germline and may be a read error. V is TRBV19 and J is TRBJ2-3, with TRBD1 matching 7 bases. This CDR3 has 14 amino acids. Germline CDR1 and CDR2: LNHDA and SQIVND (reference sequence). CDR3 sequence: CASSPGQYTDAQYF. CDR3 nucleotide sequence: TGTGCCAGTAGTCCGGGACAGTACACAGATGCGCAGTATTTT.

This clonotype came up many times. This chain connects TRBV14 to TRBJ2-1; TRBD2 might be the D (6 bases). The germline CDR1 and CDR2 sequences are SGHDN and FVKESK. Trimming took 5 bases from V and 9 from J, leaving 14 bases between them. The CDR3 consists of 13 residues. The CDR3 DNA is TGTGCCAGCAGCGGGCGACTGGAGGGTGAGCAGTTCTTC. Its protein product is CASSGRLEGEQFF.

About this clonotype: An end of the junction does not agree with germline; a read error may underlie this. V and J are TRBV12-3 or TRBV12-4 and TRBJ1-1; the D is unclear. This CDR3 contains 11 residues. As DNA, the CDR3 is TGTGCCGGCAGTTACGGCAGTGAAGCTTTCTTT. Its translation is CAGSYGSEAFF.

As concerns this clonotype: Sequence at one end of the junction differs from germline and may be a read error. The genes are TRBV11-3 and TRBJ2-7, with 7 bases aligning to TRBD1. The germline CDR1 and CDR2 sequences are SGHNT and YENEEA. There are 13 residues in the CDR3. The chain's CDR3 is CTSSETGPYEQYF. CDR3 nucleotide sequence: TGTACCAGCAGCGAGACAGGGCCCTACGAGCAGTACTTC.

The chain has TRBV6-6 and TRBJ2-5; 7 bases line up with TRBD2. The CDR3 is 16 residues long. Trimming took 6 bases from V and 4 from J; bases not matched to a gene: 14. From germline, CDR1 is MNHNY and CDR2 SVGAGI (reference sequence). The CDR3 is CASRTERDRLRETQYF. The CDR3 DNA follows: TGTGCCAGCAGAACGGAGCGGGATCGTCTCCGAGAGACCCAGTACTTC.

This clonotype was counted between two and nine times. A much larger clone differs by one base, so this may be a read error. This chain joins TRBV12-3 or TRBV12-4 and TRBJ1-2; D uncertain. This CDR3 is 12 amino acids long. The CDR3 bases are TGTGCCAGCAGTCTTCGGGGAGCTGGCTGCACCTTC. Translating it yields CASSLRGAGCTF.